This T cell receptor beta chain was documented in a study of T cells in women clearing cervical HPV infection. Study at large: Case blood was drawn when the lesion was first found; control blood after infection became undetectable. Regarding the study as a whole: Cases and controls were distinguished at AUC around 0.8 by richness and V genes.

Regarding this clone: Its target is unknown. The read comes to an end 3 residues before the CDR3 does, leaving the germline J gene to fill in the end.

Method: immunoSEQ multiplex PCR; TCRdb's copy keeps in-frame clones and lacks some. In all, the sample yields some 30,000 clones. CDR1 is DFQATT and CDR2 is SNEGSKA in the germline V gene (reference sequence). CDR3 length: 13 residues. V dropped 2 bases and J dropped 6 bases, with 10 bases sitting between them. This receptor was obtained from a woman aged 18 to 75 with a cervical HPV16 infection that either progressed to CIN3+ or cleared (not recorded which). This rearrangement joins TRBV20-1 to TRBJ1-4, with TRBD1 as a possible D gene (6 bases). The specimen sequenced was blood buffy coat. Incomplete CDR3 DNA: TGCAGTGCTAGACAGGGGAGTTATGAAAAA. Protein sequence: CSARQGSYEK. In full, the CDR3 reads CSARQGSYEKLFF.